The T cell receptor (beta chain) under discussion was sequenced for a study of blood T cell repertoires in COVID-19. Study-level information: T cells, B-cell-depleted T cells, or PBMCs provided the cDNA or gDNA that served as material.

The CDR3 is 13 amino acids. V shed 4 bases, J shed 10 bases, and the junction held 7 bases outside the gene matches. In germline, CDR1 is SGDLS, CDR2 YYNGEE. The authors' processing: From reference gene primer amplification, estimates of nucleated cell counts were derived. This table comes from immunoSEQ multiplex PCR, and its TCRdb copy is limited to in-frame clones, with some not included. V and J calls and clone size follow that table, whereas D and trimming were derived from the DNA. The data hold some 670,000 clones, with 75% to 90% observed a single time. This clonotype was sampled from a woman in her late teens or twenties with acute or convalescent COVID-19. The source material was peripheral blood. The chain joins TRBV9 to TRBJ1-2; 10 bases align to TRBD1. CDR3 amino acids: CASSSRDRGDYTF. The CDR3 bases are TGTGCCAGCAGCTCGCGGGACAGGGGTGACTACACCTTC.